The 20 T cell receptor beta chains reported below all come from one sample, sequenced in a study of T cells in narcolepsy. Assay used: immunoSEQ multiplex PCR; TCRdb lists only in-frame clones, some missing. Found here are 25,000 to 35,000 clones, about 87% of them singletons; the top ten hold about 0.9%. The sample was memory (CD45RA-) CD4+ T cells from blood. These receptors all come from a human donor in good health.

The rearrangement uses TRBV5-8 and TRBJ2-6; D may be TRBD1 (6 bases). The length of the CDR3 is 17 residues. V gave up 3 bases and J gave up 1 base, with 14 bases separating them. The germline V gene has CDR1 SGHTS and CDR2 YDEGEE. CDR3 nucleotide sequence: TGTGCCAGCAGCTCGGTTACAGGGCTTTCTGGGGCCAACGTCCTGACTTTC. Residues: CASSSVTGLSGANVLTF.

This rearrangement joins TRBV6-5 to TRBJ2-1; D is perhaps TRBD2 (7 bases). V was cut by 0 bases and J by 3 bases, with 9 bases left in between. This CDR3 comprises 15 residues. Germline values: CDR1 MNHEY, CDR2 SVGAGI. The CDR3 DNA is TGTGCCAGCAGTTACTCAGGGGGGGACTACAATGAGCAGTTCTTC. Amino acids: CASSYSGGDYNEQFF.

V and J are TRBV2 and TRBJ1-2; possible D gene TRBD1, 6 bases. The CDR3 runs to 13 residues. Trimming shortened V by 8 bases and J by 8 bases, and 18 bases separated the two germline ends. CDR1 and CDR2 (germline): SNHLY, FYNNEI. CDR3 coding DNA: TGTGCCAGCTGGACAGACTTGGTGAGCGGCTACACCTTC. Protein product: CASWTDLVSGYTF.

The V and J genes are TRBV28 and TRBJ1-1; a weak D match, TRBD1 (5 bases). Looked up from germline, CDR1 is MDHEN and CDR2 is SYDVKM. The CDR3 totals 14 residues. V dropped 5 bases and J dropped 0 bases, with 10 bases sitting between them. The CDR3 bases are TGTGCCAGCAGTCCCGCAGGGCTGAACACTGAAGCTTTCTTT. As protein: CASSPAGLNTEAFF.

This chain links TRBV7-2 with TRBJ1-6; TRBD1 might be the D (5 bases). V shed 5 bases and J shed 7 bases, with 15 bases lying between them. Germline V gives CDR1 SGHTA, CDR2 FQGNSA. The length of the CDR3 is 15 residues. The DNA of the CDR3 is TGTGCCAGCAGCCCCCAAAGGGGCCGGAATTCACCCCTCCACTTT. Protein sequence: CASSPQRGRNSPLHF.

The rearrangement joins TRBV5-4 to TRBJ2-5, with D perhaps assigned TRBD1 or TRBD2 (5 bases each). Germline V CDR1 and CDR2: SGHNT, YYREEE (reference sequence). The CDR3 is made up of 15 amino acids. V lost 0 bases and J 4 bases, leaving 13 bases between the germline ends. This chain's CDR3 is CASSLVGGMVETQYF. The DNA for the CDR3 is TGTGCCAGCAGCTTGGTTGGGGGAATGGTAGAGACCCAGTACTTC.

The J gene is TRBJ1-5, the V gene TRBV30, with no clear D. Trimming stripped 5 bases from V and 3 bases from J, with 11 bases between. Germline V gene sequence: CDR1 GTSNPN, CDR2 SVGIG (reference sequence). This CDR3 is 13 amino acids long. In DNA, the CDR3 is TGTGCCTGGGCGAAGGCCTTCAATCAGCCCCAGCATTTT. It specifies CAWAKAFNQPQHF. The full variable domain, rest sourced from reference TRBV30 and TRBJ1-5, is SQTIHQWPATLVQPVGSPLSLECTVEGTSNPNLYWYRQAAGRGLQLLFYSVGIGQISSEVPQNLSASRPQDRQFILSSKKLLLSDSGFYLCAWAKAFNQPQHFGDGTRLSIL.

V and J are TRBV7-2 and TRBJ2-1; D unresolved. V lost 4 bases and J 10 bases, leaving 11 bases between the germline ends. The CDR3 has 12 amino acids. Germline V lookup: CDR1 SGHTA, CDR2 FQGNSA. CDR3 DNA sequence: TGTGCCAGCAGCTCCCCTCCGAGAGAGCAGTTCTTC. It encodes CASSSPPREQFF. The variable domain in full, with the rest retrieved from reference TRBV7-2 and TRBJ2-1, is GAGVSQSPSNKVTEKGKDVELRCDPISGHTALYWYRQSLGQGLEFLIYFQGNSAPDKSGLPSDRFSAERTGGSVSTLTIQRTQQEDSAVYLCASSSPPREQFFGPGTRLTVL.

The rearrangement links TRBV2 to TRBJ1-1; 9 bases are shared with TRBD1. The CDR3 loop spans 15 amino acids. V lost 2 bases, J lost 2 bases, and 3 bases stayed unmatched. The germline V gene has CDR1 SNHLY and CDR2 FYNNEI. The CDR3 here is CASSEWTGDNTEAFF. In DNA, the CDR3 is TGTGCCAGCAGTGAATGGACAGGGGACAACACTGAAGCTTTCTTT.

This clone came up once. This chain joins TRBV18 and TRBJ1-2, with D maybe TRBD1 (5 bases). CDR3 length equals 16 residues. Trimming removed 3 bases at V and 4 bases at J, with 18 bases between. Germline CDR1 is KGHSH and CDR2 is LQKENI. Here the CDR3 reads CASSPRDPEIPYGYTF. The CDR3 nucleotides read TGTGCCAGCTCACCCAGGGACCCCGAAATCCCCTATGGCTACACCTTC.

CDR3 DNA sequence: TGTGCCACCGAGAACGACAGGGGAACCTCACCCCTCCACTTT. This translates into CATENDRGTSPLHF. This chain connects TRBV6-1 to TRBJ1-6; 8 bases map to TRBD1. Per the germline V gene, CDR1 is MNHNS and CDR2 is SASEGT. This CDR3 is 14 amino acids long. V shed 10 bases, J shed 10 bases, and the junction held 12 bases outside the gene matches.

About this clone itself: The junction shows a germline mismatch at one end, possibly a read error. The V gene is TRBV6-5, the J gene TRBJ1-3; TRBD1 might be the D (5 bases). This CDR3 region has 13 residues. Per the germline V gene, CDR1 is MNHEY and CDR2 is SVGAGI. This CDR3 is CASSGGYRNTTYF. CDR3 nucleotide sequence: TGTGCCAGCAGCGGGGGATACAGAAACACCACATATTTT.

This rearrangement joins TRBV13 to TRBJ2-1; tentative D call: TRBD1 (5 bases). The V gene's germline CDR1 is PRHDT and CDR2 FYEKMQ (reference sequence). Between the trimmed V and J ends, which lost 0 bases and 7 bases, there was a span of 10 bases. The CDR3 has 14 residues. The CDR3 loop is CASSLGPSGNEQFF. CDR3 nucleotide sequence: TGTGCCAGCAGCTTAGGTCCTTCAGGGAATGAGCAGTTCTTC. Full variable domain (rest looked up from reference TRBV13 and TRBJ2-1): AAGVIQSPRHLIKEKRETATLKCYPIPRHDTVYWYQQGPGQDPQFLISFYEKMQSDKGSIPDRFSAQQFSDYHSELNMSSLELGDSALYFCASSLGPSGNEQFFGPGTRLTVL.

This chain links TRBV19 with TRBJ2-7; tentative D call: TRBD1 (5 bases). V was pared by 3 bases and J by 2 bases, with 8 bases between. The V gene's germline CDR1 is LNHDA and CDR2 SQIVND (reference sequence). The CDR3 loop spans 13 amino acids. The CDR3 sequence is CASSIGRAYEQYF. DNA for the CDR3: TGTGCCAGTAGTATCGGCAGGGCCTACGAGCAGTACTTC.

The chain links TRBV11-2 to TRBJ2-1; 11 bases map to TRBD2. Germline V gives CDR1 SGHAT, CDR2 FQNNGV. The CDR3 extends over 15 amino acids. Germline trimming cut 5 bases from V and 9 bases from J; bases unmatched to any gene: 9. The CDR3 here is CASSLSGGAGGEQFF. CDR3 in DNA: TGTGCCAGCAGCCTTAGCGGGGGGGCGGGAGGTGAGCAGTTCTTC.

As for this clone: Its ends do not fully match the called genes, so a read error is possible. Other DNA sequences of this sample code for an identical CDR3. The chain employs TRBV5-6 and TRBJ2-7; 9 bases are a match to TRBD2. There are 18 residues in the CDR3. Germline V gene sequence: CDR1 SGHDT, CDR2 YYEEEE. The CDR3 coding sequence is TGCGCCAGCAGCTTGGAAATTAGCGGGAGTGGTTTGTATAACGAGCAGTACTTC. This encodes CASSLEISGSGLYNEQYF.

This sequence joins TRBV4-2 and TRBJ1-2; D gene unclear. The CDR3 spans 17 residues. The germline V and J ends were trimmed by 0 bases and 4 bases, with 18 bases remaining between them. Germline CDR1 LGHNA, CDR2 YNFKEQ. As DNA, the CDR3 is TGTGCCAGCAGCCAAGATGGCGATCCGGCTGTAATCTATGGCTACACCTTC. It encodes CASSQDGDPAVIYGYTF.

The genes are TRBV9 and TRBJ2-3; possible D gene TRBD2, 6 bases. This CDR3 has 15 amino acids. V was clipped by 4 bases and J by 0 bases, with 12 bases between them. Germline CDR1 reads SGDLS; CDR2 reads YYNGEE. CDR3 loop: CASSRGVPSTDTQYF. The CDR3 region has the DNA TGTGCCAGCAGCCGCGGGGTCCCCAGCACAGATACGCAGTATTTT.

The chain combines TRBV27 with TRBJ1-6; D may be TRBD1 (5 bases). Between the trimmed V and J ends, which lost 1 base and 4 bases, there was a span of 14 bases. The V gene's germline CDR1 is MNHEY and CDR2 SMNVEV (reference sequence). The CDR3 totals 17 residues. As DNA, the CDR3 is TGTGCCAGCAGTTTATATGAGGGGCTTAGATATAATTCACCCCTCCACTTT. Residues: CASSLYEGLRYNSPLHF.

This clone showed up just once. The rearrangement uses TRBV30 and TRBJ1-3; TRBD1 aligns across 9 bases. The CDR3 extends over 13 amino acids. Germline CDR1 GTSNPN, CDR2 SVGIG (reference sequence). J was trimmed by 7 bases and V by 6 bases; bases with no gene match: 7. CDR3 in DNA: TGTGCCTGCTATCCGGGACAGGGTAACACCATATATTTT. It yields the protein CACYPGQGNTIYF. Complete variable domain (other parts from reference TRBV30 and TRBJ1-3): SQTIHQWPATLVQPVGSPLSLECTVEGTSNPNLYWYRQAAGRGLQLLFYSVGIGQISSEVPQNLSASRPQDRQFILSSKKLLLSDSGFYLCACYPGQGNTIYFGEGSWLTVV.